These 21 T cell receptor beta chains share one sample of origin, sequenced in a study of blood T cell repertoires in COVID-19. Generated by immunoSEQ multiplex PCR, the TCRdb table keeps only in-frame clones and is missing some. This table holds 150,000 to 200,000 clones, 90% found once. The sequencing sample was made of peripheral blood. The receptor set was obtained from a man in his 60s with active or convalescent COVID-19.

This clone has only one observation. The rearrangement joins TRBV27 to TRBJ1-5, with D perhaps TRBD1 (6 bases). This CDR3 region has 18 residues. V was trimmed by 6 bases and J by 6 bases, leaving 27 bases between them. CDR1 MNHEY and CDR2 SMNVEV come from the germline V gene (reference sequence). This CDR3 reads CASSPAGGARLFTQPQHF. DNA for the CDR3: TGTGCCAGCAGCCCCGCGGGGGGGGCGCGGCTATTTACTCAGCCCCAGCATTTT.

This chain connects TRBV5-1 to TRBJ2-3; 7 bases line up with TRBD2. Losses at the gene ends were 4 bases for V and 3 bases for J; bases not matched to a gene: 14. This CDR3 comprises 17 residues. Per germline, CDR1 SGHRS and CDR2 YFSETQ. In DNA, the CDR3 is TGCGCCAGCAGCCCCTCCTCGGGGGGTGCCCCGACAGATACGCAGTATTTT. Translating it yields CASSPSSGGAPTDTQYF.

The chain recombines TRBV7-9 with TRBJ2-2; 9 bases line up with TRBD1. Germline loops: CDR1 SEHNR, CDR2 FQNEAQ (reference sequence). The CDR3 covers 16 residues. After removal of 0 bases from V and 5 bases from J, the junction contained 4 bases not matched to a gene. The CDR3 loop reads CASSLASGQGTGELFF. The CDR3 bases are TGTGCCAGCAGCTTAGCGTCGGGACAGGGAACCGGGGAGCTGTTTTTT.

The chain couples TRBV20-1 to TRBJ2-3; TRBD2 agrees at 9 bases. This CDR3 has 15 amino acids. CDR1 and CDR2 (germline): DFQATT, SNEGSKA (reference sequence). The J segment lost 4 bases and the V segment lost 3 bases, leaving 8 bases of the junction unmatched. CDR3 sequence reads: CSASGLAGNADTQYF. The CDR3 coding sequence is TGCAGTGCTAGTGGGCTAGCGGGGAATGCAGATACGCAGTATTTT.

The V call is TRBV7-2, the J call TRBJ2-2; 11 bases line up with TRBD2. Germline V gives CDR1 SGHTA, CDR2 FQGNSA. CDR3 length equals 16 residues. The trim removed 3 bases at V and 4 bases at J, leaving 4 bases unmatched. CDR3 in amino acids: CASSLGTSGVTGELFF. CDR3 bases: TGTGCCAGCAGCTTGGGGACTAGCGGAGTCACCGGGGAGCTGTTTTTT.

This rearrangement joins TRBV7-2 to TRBJ1-2; 9 bases line up with TRBD1. Looked up from germline, CDR1 is SGHTA and CDR2 is FQGNSA. Trimming at V came to 5 bases and at J to 10 bases, leaving 17 bases not matched to a gene. CDR3 length: 16 amino acids. This chain's CDR3 is CASSLGQGSLTMDYTF. The CDR3 DNA sequence: TGTGCCAGCAGCCTGGGACAGGGTAGTCTAACTATGGACTACACCTTC.

The chain links TRBV10-1 to TRBJ2-3; TRBD1 aligns across 7 bases. Germline V CDR1 and CDR2: WNHNN, SYGVQD (reference sequence). The CDR3 has 15 residues. The V gene end was trimmed by 5 bases and the J gene end by 1 base; junction bases not matched to a gene: 6. The chain's CDR3 is CASSQHGTGTDTQYF. DNA for the CDR3: TGCGCCAGCAGTCAACACGGGACAGGCACAGATACGCAGTATTTT.

The V gene is TRBV7-7, the J gene TRBJ2-1, with 9 bases aligning to TRBD2. Germline assignment: CDR1 SSHAT and CDR2 FNYEAQ (reference sequence). The CDR3 length is 15 residues. V was pared by 5 bases and J by 7 bases, with 9 bases of the junction left unmatched. DNA of the CDR3: TGTGCCAGCAGCCTAACTAGCGGGCCGGGGAATGAGCAGTTCTTC. Protein: CASSLTSGPGNEQFF.

In this sample, this clone turned up once. This chain links TRBV2 with TRBJ1-5; 10 positions agree with TRBD1. Germline lookup yields CDR1 SNHLY and CDR2 FYNNEI. The length of the CDR3 is 15 residues. V was pared by 8 bases and J by 5 bases, with 9 bases of the junction left unmatched. The CDR3 protein is CASDGGQGPYQPQHF. The CDR3, as DNA: TGTGCCAGCGATGGGGGACAGGGGCCGTATCAGCCCCAGCATTTT.

The CDR3 DNA reads as TGTGCCAGCAGCCACGGGTATGAGCAGTTCTTC. Translated, it gives CASSHGYEQFF. This chain connects TRBV14 to TRBJ2-1, with D unclear. This CDR3 is 11 amino acids long. Per the germline V gene, CDR1 is SGHDN and CDR2 is FVKESK. V was shortened by 3 bases and J by 8 bases, with 5 bases between the two germline ends.

The V gene is TRBV18, the J gene TRBJ2-1; 11 nucleotides align to TRBD2. The CDR3 covers 16 residues. Germline V gene data show CDR1 as KGHSH and CDR2 as LQKENI. V gave up 0 bases and J gave up 6 bases; unmatched junction bases: 4. CDR3 DNA sequence: TGTGCCAGCTCACCACCGCAGGGGACTAGCGGCAATGAGCAGTTCTTC. This codes for CASSPPQGTSGNEQFF.

The chain carries TRBV5-1 and TRBJ1-2; D ambiguous. The germline V gene has CDR1 SGHRS and CDR2 YFSETQ. The V end was cut by 1 base, the J end by 2 bases, with 6 bases between. This CDR3 spans 13 amino acids. The CDR3 DNA reads as TGCGCCAGCAGCTTGCGGGAGAACTATGGCTACACCTTC. Its protein is CASSLRENYGYTF.

The genes are TRBV13 and TRBJ2-2; D is uncertain. The CDR3 is made up of 13 amino acids. Trimming removed 2 bases from V and 6 bases from J, with 7 bases in between. From germline, CDR1 is PRHDT and CDR2 FYEKMQ (reference sequence). CDR3 protein: CASSLYGSGELFF. The CDR3 DNA sequence: TGTGCCAGCAGCTTATACGGGTCCGGGGAGCTGTTTTTT.

The V call is TRBV2, the J call TRBJ1-1; the D gene is possibly TRBD1 (5 bases). The CDR3 has 16 residues. Germline V gives CDR1 SNHLY, CDR2 FYNNEI. Trimming took off 4 bases at V and 1 base at J, with 16 bases between the two ends. This CDR3 reads CASSGGQPGQNTEAFF. The CDR3 DNA sequence: TGTGCCAGCAGTGGGGGCCAACCTGGACAGAACACTGAAGCTTTCTTT. Full variable domain (remainder filled in from reference TRBV2 and TRBJ1-1): EPEVTQTPSHQVTQMGQEVILRCVPISNHLYFYWYRQILGQKVEFLVSFYNNEISEKSEIFDDQFSVERPDGSNFTLKIRSTKLEDSAMYFCASSGGQPGQNTEAFFGQGTRLTVV.

The J gene is TRBJ2-5, the V gene TRBV5-4, with a possible D match to TRBD1 (6 bases). V was pared by 2 bases and J by 0 bases, with 8 bases between. Germline CDR1 is SGHNT and CDR2 is YYREEE (reference sequence). The CDR3 is 14 residues long. The CDR3 is CASSFRQDQETQYF. In DNA, the CDR3 is TGTGCCAGCAGCTTCCGACAGGACCAAGAGACCCAGTACTTC.

The genes are TRBV7-9 and TRBJ1-1; tentatively, D is TRBD1 (5 bases). This CDR3 is built from 14 residues. CDR1 is SEHNR and CDR2 is FQNEAQ in the germline V gene (reference sequence). Trimming removed 6 bases from V and 4 bases from J, with 15 bases in between. Here the CDR3 DNA reads TGTGCCAGCAGTCAAGGGCAGGGCGTCACTGAAGCTTTCTTT. Amino acid sequence: CASSQGQGVTEAFF.

In this sample, this clone turned up a few times. The V and J genes are TRBV7-2 and TRBJ2-3; 8 bases match TRBD2. Germline V CDR1 and CDR2: SGHTA, FQGNSA. The CDR3 consists of 13 residues. V was clipped by 1 base and J by 12 bases; unmatched bases: 6. DNA of the CDR3: TGTGCCAGCAGCTTAGAGTGGACTAGCTTACAGTATTTT. Encoded protein: CASSLEWTSLQYF.

This rearrangement joins TRBV7-9 to TRBJ2-7; 7 bases fit TRBD1. Trimming removed 5 bases from V and 5 bases from J; junction bases left unmatched: 12. CDR1 is SEHNR, CDR2 FQNEAQ, per germline (reference sequence). The CDR3 length is 15 residues. CDR3 sequence: CASSPRQGKSDEQYF. The CDR3, as DNA: TGTGCCAGCAGCCCGCGACAGGGTAAATCTGACGAGCAGTACTTC.

This clone was detected a few times. V gene TRBV9 combines with J gene TRBJ2-7; 12 nucleotides line up with TRBD2. CDR3 length: 15 amino acids. The germline gives CDR1 SGDLS, CDR2 YYNGEE. The V segment lost 5 bases and the J segment 7 bases; nucleotides outside the gene matches: 10. This CDR3 reads CASSQGLAGTVEQYF. The CDR3 DNA is TGTGCCAGCAGTCAAGGACTAGCGGGGACGGTGGAGCAGTACTTC.

The chain links TRBV7-9 to TRBJ1-1; D not resolved. This CDR3 spans 12 amino acids. Trimming pared 5 bases from V and 10 bases from J, leaving 14 bases between. CDR1 and CDR2 from the germline V gene are SEHNR and FQNEAQ (reference sequence). CDR3 residues: CASSAGILRAFF. The CDR3 DNA follows: TGTGCCAGCAGCGCGGGGATTCTGAGAGCTTTCTTT.

The chain combines TRBV5-1 with TRBJ2-5, with unresolved D. V was shortened by 0 bases and J by 1 base, with 13 bases between the two germline ends. From germline, CDR1 is SGHRS and CDR2 YFSETQ. The length of the CDR3 is 16 residues. CDR3 protein: CASSLASDTLQETQYF. CDR3 DNA sequence: TGCGCCAGCAGCTTGGCGTCTGACACCCTCCAAGAGACCCAGTACTTC.